This TCR beta chain was profiled in a study of shared T cell receptors in the human thymus. Sequencing used immunoSEQ multiplex PCR; TCRdb keeps in-frame clones, though not all of them. The sample yields hundreds of thousands of clones, 80% to 90% seen once. V shed 1 base, J shed 4 bases, and the junction held 4 bases outside the gene matches. Germline-derived CDR1 and CDR2 are SGHNT and YENEEA. The CDR3 length is 17 residues. These data are also associated with another study on human thymus T cells. That report adds: Resections removed during corrective heart surgery provided the thymus tissue used.

The rearrangement uses TRBV11-3 and TRBJ2-3, with 14 bases matching TRBD2. The TCR comes from a girl under three years old with a congenital heart defect. The source material was thymocytes. CDR3 residues: CASSLASTSGGADTQYF. CDR3 nucleotides: TGTGCCAGCAGCTTAGCCTCGACTAGCGGGGGGGCAGATACGCAGTATTTT.